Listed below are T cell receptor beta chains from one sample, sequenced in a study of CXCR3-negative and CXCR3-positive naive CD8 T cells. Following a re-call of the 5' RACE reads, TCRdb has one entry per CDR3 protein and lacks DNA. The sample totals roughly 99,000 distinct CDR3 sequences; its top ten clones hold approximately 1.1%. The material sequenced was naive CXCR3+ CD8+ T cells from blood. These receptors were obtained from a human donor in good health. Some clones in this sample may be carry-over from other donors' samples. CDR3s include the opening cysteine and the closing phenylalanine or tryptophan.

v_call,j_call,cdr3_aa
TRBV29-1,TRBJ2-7,CSAGGVSSYEQYF
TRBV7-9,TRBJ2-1,CASSFITGPQFF
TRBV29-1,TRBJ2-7,CSGLRARLVPDSHEQYF
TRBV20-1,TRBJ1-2,CSAYGQGTYGYTF
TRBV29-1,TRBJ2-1,CSVVGEAEPSTHSYNEQFF
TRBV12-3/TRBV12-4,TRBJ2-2,CASSLYVRADTGELFF
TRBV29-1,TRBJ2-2,CSVVTESTGELFF
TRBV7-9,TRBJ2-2,CASSPGGAGTGELFF
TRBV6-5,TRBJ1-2,CASSYSNSYGYTF
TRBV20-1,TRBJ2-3,CSARDSLASSSDTQYF